These 14 T cell receptor beta chains were all obtained from the same sample, sequenced in a study of cytotoxic CD8 clonotypes in ibrutinib-treated CLL. The assay was immunoSEQ multiplex PCR, and TCRdb's table has in-frame clones only and misses some. The sample includes some 130,000 clones, approximately 85% of them seen just once. Sequencing was performed on PBMCs, taken after 24 months of ibrutinib treatment. The receptors originated from a human donor with chronic lymphocytic leukemia.

V and J are TRBV27 and TRBJ2-1, with D tentatively TRBD2 (5 bases). V was cut by 4 bases and J by 0 bases, with 13 bases left in between. The CDR3 is made up of 16 amino acids. The germline CDR1 and CDR2 sequences are MNHEY and SMNVEV (reference sequence). As DNA, the CDR3 is TGTGCCAGCAGTTCCCCTAGCAGAAGCTCCTACAATGAGCAGTTCTTC. This translates into CASSSPSRSSYNEQFF.

This chain joins TRBV28 and TRBJ2-7, with TRBD1 as a possible D gene (6 bases). From germline, CDR1 is MDHEN and CDR2 SYDVKM. This CDR3 comprises 13 residues. Deletions cut 6 bases from V and 3 bases from J, with 12 bases between. The CDR3: CASSRGQYYEQYF. The CDR3 nucleotides are TGTGCCAGCAGCCGAGGACAGTACTACGAGCAGTACTTC.

The chain recombines TRBV4-3 with TRBJ2-3; 14 bases fit TRBD2. J was trimmed by 4 bases and V by 2 bases; bases with no gene match: 5. Germline CDR1 is LGHNA and CDR2 is YSLEER. The CDR3 extends over 17 amino acids. CDR3 bases: TGCGCCAGCAGCCAAAGACTAGCGGGAGGGTTCCCAGATACGCAGTATTTT. Encoded protein: CASSQRLAGGFPDTQYF.

CDR3 sequence: CASSLESRSSRYVEAFF. CDR3 sequence (DNA): TGTGCCAGCAGCCTAGAGTCCCGGTCCTCGCGGTATGTCGAAGCTTTCTTT. This rearrangement joins TRBV5-4 to TRBJ1-1; the D is unclear. V shed 4 bases and J shed 8 bases, with 27 bases lying between them. Germline-derived CDR1 and CDR2 are SGHNT and YYREEE (reference sequence). There are 17 residues in the CDR3.

The chain combines TRBV18 with TRBJ1-3; weak D call: TRBD1 (5 bases). Between the trimmed V and J ends, which lost 4 bases and 0 bases, there was a span of 13 bases. Germline loops: CDR1 KGHSH, CDR2 LQKENI. This CDR3 spans 16 amino acids. The CDR3 coding sequence is TGTGCCAGCTCACGGGGCAGCCTGAGCTCTGGAAACACCATATATTTT. Translated: CASSRGSLSSGNTIYF.

This clone was counted a single time. This chain links TRBV9 with TRBJ2-4; D gene unclear. V lost 0 bases, J lost 0 bases, and 7 bases lay in between. The length of the CDR3 is 15 residues. Germline lookup yields CDR1 SGDLS and CDR2 YYNGEE. The CDR3 here is CASSVGGLAKNIQYF. For the CDR3, the DNA is TGTGCCAGCAGCGTAGGGGGTTTAGCCAAAAACATTCAGTACTTC.

CDR3: CASSLDRETQYF. CDR3 nucleotide sequence: TGTGCCAGCAGCTTAGATAGAGAGACCCAGTACTTC. This rearrangement joins TRBV7-8 to TRBJ2-5; D is ambiguous. From germline, CDR1 is SGHVS and CDR2 FQNEAQ. V was shortened by 1 base and J by 4 bases, with 4 bases between the two germline ends. The CDR3 totals 12 residues.

The V and J genes are TRBV19 and TRBJ2-7, with 9 bases that match TRBD1. The germline V gene encodes CDR1 LNHDA and CDR2 SQIVND (reference sequence). The CDR3 is 15 amino acids. V shed 5 bases and J 2 bases; nucleotides not matched to a gene: 7. CDR3 sequence reads: CASSHRDRAPYEQYF. The CDR3 nucleotides are TGTGCCAGTAGTCATCGGGACAGGGCTCCCTACGAGCAGTACTTC.

This chain links TRBV6-1 with TRBJ1-5, with D possibly TRBD1 on 6 matching bases. V was pared by 0 bases and J by 0 bases, with 12 bases between. The CDR3 runs to 17 residues. Germline V gene lookup returns CDR1 MNHNS and CDR2 SASEGT. Here the CDR3 DNA reads TGTGCCAGCAGTGAAGCCTCGGGGGGCTATAGCAATCAGCCCCAGCATTTT. It encodes CASSEASGGYSNQPQHF.

V usage is TRBV4-1 and J usage is TRBJ1-3; D is unclear. Trimming removed 4 bases at V and 2 bases at J, with 12 bases between. The germline gives CDR1 MGHRA, CDR2 YSYEKL. This CDR3 has 15 amino acids. The CDR3 DNA reads TGCGCCAGCAGCCCCCTAGGACGGGCTGGAAACACCATATATTTT. The encoded protein is CASSPLGRAGNTIYF.

The genes are TRBV30 and TRBJ2-4; 8 bases agree with TRBD1. The CDR3 is 15 residues long. Germline CDR1 and CDR2: GTSNPN and SVGIG (reference sequence). Unmatched junction bases numbered 9, after V lost 2 bases and J lost 6 bases. For the CDR3, the DNA is TGTGCCTGGAGTACCGGACAGGGAAGAGGAAACATTCAGTACTTC. It specifies CAWSTGQGRGNIQYF.

In nucleotides, the CDR3 is TGCACCAGCAGCCTGACCATCCCCCCGAAAACATCTAGCGGGAGCCGCTACGAGCAGTACTTC. Its protein is CTSSLTIPPKTSSGSRYEQYF. The chain joins TRBV1 to TRBJ2-7; TRBD2 was called by the table and not checked on the DNA. TRBV1 is tagged as a pseudogene. The CDR3 loop spans 21 amino acids.

This clone showed up just once. V gene TRBV4-1 combines with J gene TRBJ2-7, with a weak D call TRBD1 (5 bases). Trimming stripped 3 bases from V and 3 bases from J, with 12 bases between. CDR1 MGHRA and CDR2 YSYEKL come from the germline V gene. The CDR3 sequence is 14 residues long. For the CDR3, the DNA is TGCGCCAGCAGCCAGGCGTACAGGAGCTACGAGCAGTACTTC. Translation: CASSQAYRSYEQYF.

The chain combines TRBV5-4 with TRBJ1-2; D perhaps matches TRBD1 (5 bases). The CDR3 runs 13 residues. Germline V CDR1 and CDR2: SGHNT, YYREEE (reference sequence). V gave up 4 bases and J gave up 8 bases, with 15 bases separating them. Here the CDR3 reads CASSRGRLEGYTF. The CDR3 region has the DNA TGTGCCAGCAGCCGGGGGAGACTCGAGGGCTACACCTTC.